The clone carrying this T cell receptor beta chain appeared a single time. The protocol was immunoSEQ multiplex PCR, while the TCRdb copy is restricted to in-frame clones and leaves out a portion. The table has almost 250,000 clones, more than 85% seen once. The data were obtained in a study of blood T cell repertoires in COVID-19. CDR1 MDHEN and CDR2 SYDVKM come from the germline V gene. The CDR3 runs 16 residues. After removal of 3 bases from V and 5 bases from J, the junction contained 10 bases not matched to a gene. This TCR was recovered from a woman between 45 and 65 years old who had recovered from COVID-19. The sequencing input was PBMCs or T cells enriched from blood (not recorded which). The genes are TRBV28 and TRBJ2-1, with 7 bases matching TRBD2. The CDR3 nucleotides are TGTGCCAGCAGTTTTTTCGGCCAGCGGGGTAACAATGAGCAGTTCTTC. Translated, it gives CASSFFGQRGNNEQFF.